This TCR beta chain was identified in a study of identifying expanded T cells in peripheral blood. Libraries were prepared by immunoSEQ multiplex PCR; TCRdb keeps only in-frame clonotypes and omits some of them. The table records around 60,000 clones, about 85% of them present only once. Germline lookup yields CDR1 SGHDN and CDR2 FVKESK. Between the trimmed V and J ends, which lost 1 base and 6 bases, there was a span of 15 bases. The CDR3 length is 15 residues. The V call is TRBV14, the J call TRBJ1-2; no definite D call. Sample: blood. The TCR was taken from a person aged 18 to 70 in good health. CDR3 sequence: CASSQGSLVGHGYTF. In DNA, the CDR3 is TGTGCCAGCAGCCAAGGGAGTTTGGTCGGGCATGGCTACACCTTC.